These 20 T cell receptor beta chains share one sample of origin, sequenced in a study of T cells in Graves' hyperthyroidism and ophthalmopathy. Using RNA transcripts as the source, TCR beta CDR3 regions were amplified. Initially, a first-round RT-PCR of the TCR CDR3 employed the HTBI primer set. MiXCR, applied by TCRdb to the multiplex PCR reads, yields one record per CDR3 protein. The table has around 690,000 distinct CDR3 sequences, approximately 15% seen once. Sequencing was performed on blood. The receptors originated from a man aged 45-60 years with Graves' hyperthyroidism.

The V and J genes are TRBV7-2 and TRBJ2-2; a possible D gene is TRBD1 (6 bases). Trimming cost V 5 bases and J 1 base, with 11 bases left between them. This CDR3 spans 15 amino acids. The germline CDR1 and CDR2 sequences are SGHTA and FQGNSA. CDR3 sequence reads: CASSARTVNTGELFF. In DNA form, the CDR3 reads TGTGCCAGCAGCGCCAGGACAGTGAACACCGGGGAGCTGTTTTTT.

This clonotype was picked up a small number of times. V is TRBV19 and J is TRBJ2-1; D call uncertain. CDR3 length equals 16 residues. V dropped 5 bases and J dropped 0 bases, with 14 bases sitting between them. Germline CDR1 is LNHDA and CDR2 is SQIVND (reference sequence). The CDR3 here is CASSSRSQFSYNEQFF. Written as DNA, the CDR3 is TGTGCCAGTAGTTCCCGATCCCAGTTCTCCTACAATGAGCAGTTCTTC.

The table lists this clonotype with many counts. The chain carries TRBV28 and TRBJ1-2; TRBD1 might be the D (5 bases). The CDR3 has 13 amino acids. Between the trimmed V and J ends, which lost 5 bases and 6 bases, there was a span of 13 bases. In germline, CDR1 is MDHEN, CDR2 SYDVKM. Here the CDR3 reads CASSQIGGNGYTF. DNA of the CDR3: TGTGCCAGCAGTCAAATTGGGGGAAATGGCTACACCTTC.

This clonotype was observed many times. The chain recombines TRBV2 with TRBJ2-1; D uncertain. The CDR3 loop spans 15 amino acids. Germline CDR1 reads SNHLY; CDR2 reads FYNNEI. Trimming stripped 3 bases from V and 7 bases from J, with 16 bases between. The CDR3: CASSEEQSVWNEQFF. For the CDR3, the DNA is TGTGCCAGCAGTGAGGAACAGTCCGTTTGGAATGAGCAGTTCTTC.

This clonotype was counted ten times or more. This chain links TRBV28 with TRBJ2-3, with D tentatively TRBD1 (6 bases). Germline V gene data show CDR1 as MDHEN and CDR2 as SYDVKM. V lost 4 bases, J lost 3 bases, and 11 bases lay in between. The CDR3 is made up of 14 amino acids. The CDR3 protein is CASSSRGWTDTQYF. In DNA, the CDR3 is TGTGCCAGCAGTTCCAGGGGATGGACAGATACGCAGTATTTT. The full variable domain, in which reference TRBV28 and TRBJ2-3 provide the parts outside the CDR3, is DVKVTQSSRYLVKRTGEKVFLECVQDMDHENMFWYRQDPGLGLRLIYFSYDVKMKEKGDIPEGYSVSREKKERFSLILESASTNQTSMYLCASSSRGWTDTQYFGPGTRLTVL.

In its sample, this clonotype was seen many times. The chain has TRBV10-2 and TRBJ1-1; D unresolved. The germline gives CDR1 WSHSY, CDR2 SAAADI. The CDR3 totals 14 residues. V shed 0 bases and J shed 1 base, with 6 bases lying between them. CDR3 nucleotide sequence: TGCGCCAGCAGTGAGTCTGCAGGGAACACTGAAGCTTTCTTT. It translates to CASSESAGNTEAFF.

This clonotype was seen ten or more times. V gene TRBV28 combines with J gene TRBJ1-1, with D unresolved. V lost 1 base and J lost 10, with 10 bases in between. CDR3 length equals 12 residues. In germline, CDR1 is MDHEN, CDR2 SYDVKM. The CDR3 DNA is TGTGCCAGCAGTTTATCTTATCGGCGAGCTTTCTTT. It specifies CASSLSYRRAFF.

The chain couples TRBV20-1 to TRBJ1-5; 8 bases match TRBD1. V dropped 0 bases and J dropped 4; count of bases not matched to a gene: 11. There are 17 residues in the CDR3. Germline assignment: CDR1 DFQATT and CDR2 SNEGSKA (reference sequence). The CDR3 DNA follows: TGCAGTGCTAGAGAGGGCCGGACAGGGTATGTTAATCAGCCCCAGCATTTT. It encodes CSAREGRTGYVNQPQHF.

The chain has TRBV4-3 and TRBJ2-7, with 7 bases that match TRBD1. Germline loops: CDR1 LGHNA, CDR2 YSLEER. V lost 2 bases, J lost 0 bases, and 10 bases stayed unmatched. This CDR3 contains 17 residues. The CDR3 here is CASSQSYRRDSSYEQYF. DNA for the CDR3: TGCGCCAGCAGCCAATCATATCGTCGGGACAGCTCCTACGAGCAGTACTTC.

The gene calls are TRBV19 and TRBJ2-3; 9 bases match TRBD1. Trimming at V came to 3 bases and at J to 2 bases, leaving 9 bases not matched to a gene. This CDR3 is built from 17 residues. Per the germline V gene, CDR1 is LNHDA and CDR2 is SQIVND (reference sequence). In DNA, the CDR3 is TGTGCCAGTAGTATTGACCGACAGGGGGAAAACACAGATACGCAGTATTTT. This codes for CASSIDRQGENTDTQYF.

Concerning this clonotype itself: A single base separates this from a much larger clone, so it may be a read error. The chain is built from TRBV6-1 and TRBJ2-2; D possibly corresponds to TRBD2 (6 bases). Germline lookup yields CDR1 MNHNS and CDR2 SASEGT. This CDR3 spans 11 amino acids. The CDR3 spells CASRTTGGLFF. CDR3 coding DNA: TGTGCCAGCCGCACCACCGGGGGGCTGTTTTTT.

This clonotype has at least ten counts. The genes are TRBV28 and TRBJ1-1; D remains ambiguous. The V and J ends lost 5 bases and 2 bases respectively, with 9 bases between them. CDR1 and CDR2 (germline): MDHEN, SYDVKM. This CDR3 contains 13 residues. CDR3 in DNA: TGTGCCAGCAGTAAGACTCTAAACACTGAAGCTTTCTTT. This sequence encodes CASSKTLNTEAFF. The entire variable domain, with the rest obtained from reference TRBV28 and TRBJ1-1, is as follows: DVKVTQSSRYLVKRTGEKVFLECVQDMDHENMFWYRQDPGLGLRLIYFSYDVKMKEKGDIPEGYSVSREKKERFSLILESASTNQTSMYLCASSKTLNTEAFFGQGTRLTVV.

There are many counts of this clonotype. The rearrangement joins TRBV7-9 to TRBJ2-1; 9 positions agree with TRBD2. Trimming at V came to 5 bases and at J to 1 base, leaving 3 bases not matched to a gene. The CDR3 contains 15 residues. Germline V gene data show CDR1 as SEHNR and CDR2 as FQNEAQ (reference sequence). CDR3 DNA sequence: TGTGCCAGCAGCCCTAGCGGGGCATCCTACAATGAGCAGTTCTTC. It encodes CASSPSGASYNEQFF.

The chain links TRBV5-6 to TRBJ1-5, with D perhaps TRBD1 (5 bases). This CDR3 is 15 amino acids long. Germline V gene sequence: CDR1 SGHDT, CDR2 YYEEEE. Trimming shortened V by 4 bases and J by 3 bases, and 14 bases separated the two germline ends. DNA of the CDR3: TGTGCCAGCAGCAGGGGCGTAAGCTCCAATCAGCCCCAGCATTTT. It specifies CASSRGVSSNQPQHF.

This clonotype came up many times. The V call is TRBV28, the J call TRBJ2-1; 8 bases fit TRBD2. With V trimmed by 7 bases and J by 5 bases, 10 bases remained unmatched. The V gene's germline CDR1 is MDHEN and CDR2 SYDVKM. This CDR3 region has 15 residues. The CDR3 bases are TGTGCCAGCACCACCTCCGAGCGGGAGAACAATGAGCAGTTCTTC. Translating it yields CASTTSERENNEQFF.

This clonotype was counted between two and nine times. Here the CDR3 reads CASSEVPTRGYTF. CDR3 sequence (DNA): TGTGCCAGCAGTGAGGTCCCGACGCGGGGCTACACCTTC. The V call is TRBV6-1, the J call TRBJ1-2; no definite D call. V was clipped by 3 bases and J by 8 bases, with 13 bases between them. Germline V CDR1 and CDR2: MNHNS, SASEGT. This CDR3 is 13 amino acids long.

This clonotype has ten or more counts. The J gene is TRBJ2-1, the V gene TRBV6-1; TRBD2 is a possible D gene (5 bases). CDR1 MNHNS and CDR2 SASEGT come from the germline V gene. Deletions cut 7 bases from V and 3 bases from J, with 10 bases between. This CDR3 has 13 amino acids. The DNA for the CDR3 is TGTGCCAGCACGCTAGCTTACTACAATGAGCAGTTCTTC. Its translation is CASTLAYYNEQFF.

This clonotype was picked up many times. V is TRBV6-6 and J is TRBJ2-7; the D is unclear. Germline V gene sequence: CDR1 MNHNY, CDR2 SVGAGI (reference sequence). Trimming removed 1 base at V and 3 bases at J, with 13 bases between. The CDR3 is 15 amino acids. CDR3: CASSYLRTSGYEQYF. The DNA of the CDR3 is TGTGCCAGCAGTTACTTGCGAACATCAGGCTACGAGCAGTACTTC.

This clonotype was recorded at least ten times. This rearrangement joins TRBV20-1 to TRBJ1-4, with 9 positions matching TRBD1. Germline assignment: CDR1 DFQATT and CDR2 SNEGSKA (reference sequence). The CDR3 consists of 13 residues. The V and J ends lost 6 bases and 8 bases, in that order; junction bases with no gene match: 7. CDR3 nucleotide sequence: TGCAGTGCGCAACAGGGGGCGCGGGAAAAACTGTTTTTT. Translation: CSAQQGAREKLFF.

This clonotype has at least ten counts. The chain employs TRBV10-2 and TRBJ2-1; 11 bases map to TRBD2. The junction had 6 bases not matched to a gene; V was cut back by 6 bases and J by 5 bases. Germline V lookup: CDR1 WSHSY, CDR2 SAAADI. The CDR3 has 15 residues. As DNA, the CDR3 is TGCGCCAGCAGAACGGGGACTAGCGGAAACAATGAGCAGTTCTTC. This sequence encodes CASRTGTSGNNEQFF.